These 5 T cell receptor beta chains originate from one sample sequenced in a study of cytomegalovirus exposure and HLA in healthy donors. Vbeta (60) and Jbeta (13) primers were used in the PCR. The data were produced by immunoSEQ multiplex PCR, yet TCRdb's version contains in-frame clones alone and is incomplete. The table includes about 90,000 clones, approximately 79% detected once. The sequencing sample was made of PBMCs. The receptors here all came from a man younger than 45 in good health and CMV-seronegative.

This chain links TRBV10-1 with TRBJ1-2, with TRBD1 matching 8 bases. V trimming: 9 bases; J trimming: 4 bases; junction bases outside the gene matches: 7. Germline CDR1 is WNHNN and CDR2 is SYGVQD (reference sequence). The length of the CDR3 is 13 residues. Here the CDR3 reads CAREVDRGYGYTF. CDR3 coding DNA: TGCGCCAGAGAGGTTGACAGGGGCTATGGCTACACCTTC.

The chain uses TRBV7-6 and TRBJ1-4; 7 bases match TRBD1. V trimming: 5 bases; J trimming: 6 bases; junction bases outside the gene matches: 6. This CDR3 region has 14 residues. Germline V CDR1 and CDR2: SGHVS, FNYEAQ. CDR3 sequence (DNA): TGTGCCAGCAGCCGCGGGACAGTATATGAAAAACTGTTTTTT. Its protein is CASSRGTVYEKLFF.

This rearrangement joins TRBV5-1 to TRBJ1-1; maybe TRBD1 (6 bases). CDR3 length: 15 amino acids. Germline CDR1 SGHRS, CDR2 YFSETQ. The V and J ends lost 0 bases and 2 bases respectively, with 11 bases between them. The CDR3 loop reads CASSLVAGVNTEAFF. The DNA of the CDR3 is TGCGCCAGCAGCTTGGTTGCAGGGGTAAACACTGAAGCTTTCTTT.

The rearrangement uses TRBV5-1 and TRBJ1-1; 9 bases are a match to TRBD1. Germline V gene lookup returns CDR1 SGHRS and CDR2 YFSETQ. CDR3 length: 16 amino acids. The trim removed 5 bases at V and 0 bases at J, leaving 8 bases unmatched. The CDR3 sequence: CASSRAGTGLNTEAFF. The CDR3 DNA is TGCGCCAGCAGTCGGGCCGGGACAGGGTTGAACACTGAAGCTTTCTTT.

The rearrangement uses TRBV2 and TRBJ2-5; 7 nucleotides line up with TRBD1. CDR1 and CDR2 (germline): SNHLY, FYNNEI. The trim removed 8 bases at V and 5 bases at J, leaving 5 bases unmatched. The CDR3 is made up of 12 amino acids. The CDR3 protein is CASFDRVETQYF. CDR3 nucleotides: TGTGCCAGCTTCGACAGGGTTGAGACCCAGTACTTC.